One sample yielded the 29 T cell receptor beta chains listed below, sequenced in a study of OX40 agonist ivuxolimab in advanced cancers. Clones were sequenced by immunoSEQ multiplex PCR, and TCRdb holds only the in-frame ones, with some missing. Of 78,000 or so clones listed, 85% to 95% are singletons. The starting material was CD4+ or CD8+ T cells sorted from blood, obtained in a trial of the OX40 agonist ivuxolimab. The receptors originated from an adult with an advanced solid tumor such as melanoma, head and neck, liver or kidney cancer.

The V gene is TRBV5-4, the J gene TRBJ2-5; the D gene is possibly TRBD2 (7 bases). Germline CDR1 SGHNT, CDR2 YYREEE (reference sequence). The V gene lost 10 bases and the J gene lost 4 bases, with 17 bases spanning the gap. This CDR3 has 13 amino acids. The CDR3 sequence is CASKGGEGETQYF. The CDR3 bases are TGTGCCTCTAAGGGGGGGGAGGGAGAGACCCAGTACTTC.

The V gene is TRBV5-4, the J gene TRBJ2-6; D unresolved. Germline loops: CDR1 SGHNT, CDR2 YYREEE (reference sequence). CDR3 length: 13 amino acids. V lost 3 bases to trimming and J lost 4 bases, with 5 bases between them. CDR3 DNA: TGTGCCAGCAGCTACTTAGGGGCCAACGTCCTGACTTTC. Amino acid sequence: CASSYLGANVLTF.

The CDR3 loop is CASSQDYGGGTIRTQYF. CDR3 coding DNA: TGCGCCAGCAGCCAAGATTACGGCGGGGGGACCATCCGGACGCAGTATTTT. The rearrangement links TRBV4-1 to TRBJ2-3; 8 bases match TRBD2. The germline gives CDR1 MGHRA, CDR2 YSYEKL. V lost 0 bases, J lost 9 bases, and 14 bases stayed unmatched. There are 17 residues in the CDR3.

V gene TRBV30 combines with J gene TRBJ2-6, with D hard to call. Germline values: CDR1 GTSNPN, CDR2 SVGIG (reference sequence). There are 14 residues in the CDR3. The V end was cut by 4 bases, the J end by 4 bases, with 11 bases between. Here the CDR3 DNA reads TGTGCCTGGATGGGCAGTCCCGGGGCCAACGTCCTGACTTTC. It yields the protein CAWMGSPGANVLTF. Based on the CDR3 plus reference TRBV30 and TRBJ2-6, the full variable domain is SQTIHQWPATLVQPVGSPLSLECTVEGTSNPNLYWYRQAAGRGLQLLFYSVGIGQISSEVPQNLSASRPQDRQFILSSKKLLLSDSGFYLCAWMGSPGANVLTFGAGSRLTVL.

The J gene is TRBJ2-7, the V gene TRBV4-2; TRBD1 aligns across 8 bases. This CDR3 region has 17 residues. From germline, CDR1 is LGHNA and CDR2 YNFKEQ. V lost 3 bases to trimming and J lost 6 bases; unmatched junction nucleotides: 16. CDR3 DNA: TGTGCCAGCAGCCATGCCCCCGGGTTGACAGGGGTGGGCGAGCAGTACTTC. This codes for CASSHAPGLTGVGEQYF.

This chain connects TRBV10-2 to TRBJ2-1, with D possibly being TRBD2 (5 bases). The CDR3 consists of 12 residues. The germline CDR1 and CDR2 sequences are WSHSY and SAAADI. The V gene lost 5 bases and the J gene lost 9 bases, with 11 bases spanning the gap. The chain's CDR3 is CASSLARGEQFF. The CDR3 DNA follows: TGCGCCAGCAGTCTAGCTCGGGGTGAGCAGTTCTTC.

This chain uses TRBV19 with TRBJ1-5; TRBD1 matches at 8 bases. J lost 6 bases, V lost 3 bases, and 4 bases had no gene match. Germline loops: CDR1 LNHDA, CDR2 SQIVND (reference sequence). The CDR3 runs to 14 residues. CDR3 region: CASSMAGGGQPQHF. As DNA, the CDR3 is TGTGCCAGTAGTATGGCAGGGGGCGGTCAGCCCCAGCATTTT.

This chain links TRBV2 with TRBJ1-2, with 7 bases lining up with TRBD1. Germline assignment: CDR1 SNHLY and CDR2 FYNNEI. The CDR3 length is 15 residues. V shed 6 bases, J shed 2 bases, and the junction held 9 bases outside the gene matches. CDR3 DNA sequence: TGTGCCAGCAGCGCAACAGGGGCGGGCAACTATGGCTACACCTTC. Amino acid sequence: CASSATGAGNYGYTF.

The V gene is TRBV5-1, the J gene TRBJ2-1, with a possible D match to TRBD1 (6 bases). Trimming pared 1 base from V and 6 bases from J, leaving 14 bases between. The CDR3 runs to 15 residues. Germline V gene data show CDR1 as SGHRS and CDR2 as YFSETQ. This CDR3 reads CASSLNRDGRNEQFF. CDR3 coding DNA: TGCGCCAGCAGCTTGAACAGGGACGGGCGCAATGAGCAGTTCTTC.

The chain uses TRBV18 and TRBJ1-3, with a tentative D call TRBD1 (6 bases). The germline V and J ends were trimmed by 1 base and 0 bases, with 7 bases remaining between them. Looked up from germline, CDR1 is KGHSH and CDR2 is LQKENI. The CDR3 is 15 residues long. DNA of the CDR3: TGTGCCAGCTCACCACGACAGGCCTCTGGAAACACCATATATTTT. It specifies CASSPRQASGNTIYF.

The V gene is TRBV7-2, the J gene TRBJ1-2; the match to TRBD1 covers 8 bases. Germline V gene lookup returns CDR1 SGHTA and CDR2 FQGNSA. The CDR3 sequence is 14 residues long. The V gene end was trimmed by 5 bases and the J gene end by 5 bases; junction bases not matched to a gene: 7. CDR3 in DNA: TGTGCCAGCAGCCCTCCGGGACAGGCGTATGGCTACACCTTC. It encodes CASSPPGQAYGYTF.

This chain joins TRBV19 and TRBJ1-6; D call uncertain. Germline V CDR1 and CDR2: LNHDA, SQIVND (reference sequence). With 0 bases removed from V and 5 bases from J, the gap between germline ends came to 11 bases. The CDR3 covers 16 residues. The CDR3 DNA reads as TGTGCCAGTAGTATAGATATAGCGCCGAATAATTCACCCCTCCACTTT. Protein product: CASSIDIAPNNSPLHF.

CDR3 DNA sequence: TGTGCCACCCGGGGACTAGCGGGGGGGTATGAGCAGTTCTTC. Protein sequence: CATRGLAGGYEQFF. The chain joins TRBV19 to TRBJ2-1; TRBD2 matches at 16 bases. The CDR3 length is 14 residues. Trimming at V came to 10 bases and at J to 8 bases, leaving 5 bases not matched to a gene. The germline CDR1 and CDR2 sequences are LNHDA and SQIVND (reference sequence).

V and J are TRBV7-9 and TRBJ2-7, with a tentative D call TRBD2 (6 bases). The CDR3 extends over 16 amino acids. V lost 1 base and J 0 bases, leaving 13 bases between the germline ends. CDR1 is SEHNR and CDR2 is FQNEAQ in the germline V gene (reference sequence). As DNA, the CDR3 is TGTGCCAGCAGCTTAGGGCGGGACTTCTACTCCTACGAGCAGTACTTC. This encodes CASSLGRDFYSYEQYF.

V gene TRBV6-6 combines with J gene TRBJ2-4; D ambiguous. Germline V lookup: CDR1 MNHNY, CDR2 SVGAGI (reference sequence). Trimming took off 2 bases at V and 7 bases at J, with 6 bases between the two ends. The CDR3 spans 12 residues. CDR3 in amino acids: CASSYPENIQYF. CDR3 bases: TGTGCCAGCAGTTACCCCGAGAACATTCAGTACTTC.

The chain links TRBV6-5 to TRBJ1-2; 10 nucleotides match TRBD1. CDR1 is MNHEY and CDR2 is SVGAGI in the germline V gene. The CDR3 is 15 amino acids. Losses at the gene ends were 1 base for V and 4 bases for J; bases not matched to a gene: 3. For the CDR3, the DNA is TGTGCCAGCAGTTACTTATGGACAGGGGGCTATGGCTACACCTTC. Translating gives CASSYLWTGGYGYTF.

This chain links TRBV15 with TRBJ2-7; 11 nucleotides line up with TRBD1. This CDR3 region has 15 residues. CDR1 is LNHNV and CDR2 is YYDKDF in the germline V gene (reference sequence). Trimming cost V 1 base and J 3 bases; bases outside gene matches: 2. CDR3 sequence: CATSRAGTGGYEQYF. In DNA, the CDR3 is TGTGCCACCAGCAGAGCCGGGACAGGGGGCTACGAGCAGTACTTC.

The chain combines TRBV12-5 with TRBJ2-6; TRBD1 might be the D (5 bases). Germline V CDR1 and CDR2: LGHNT, FRNRAP. V lost 6 bases and J 3 bases, leaving 18 bases between the germline ends. This CDR3 is built from 17 residues. The CDR3 nucleotides are TGTGCTAGTGGCCCTTACAGGAAGCTCGGTGGGGCCAACGTCCTGACTTTC. Translated: CASGPYRKLGGANVLTF.

This clone was counted a single time. This chain links TRBV7-8 with TRBJ2-7, with D possibly being TRBD2 (5 bases). Germline lookup yields CDR1 SGHVS and CDR2 FQNEAQ. Between the trimmed V and J ends, which lost 5 bases and 3 bases, there was a span of 11 bases. CDR3 size: 13 residues. DNA of the CDR3: TGTGCCAGCAGCCCTCGGACTGGCTACGAGCAGTACTTC. Protein: CASSPRTGYEQYF.

The V and J genes are TRBV11-3 and TRBJ2-2; D remains ambiguous. There are 17 residues in the CDR3. The germline gives CDR1 SGHNT, CDR2 YENEEA. Trimming took 5 bases from V and 0 from J, leaving 16 bases between them. CDR3: CASSPKAIGTNTGELFF. CDR3 sequence (DNA): TGTGCCAGCAGCCCCAAAGCAATAGGGACGAACACCGGGGAGCTGTTTTTT.

In DNA form, the CDR3 reads TGCGCCAGCAGCTTGGCAAACTTTTTCTACAATGAGCAGTTCTTC. As protein: CASSLANFFYNEQFF. The chain uses TRBV5-1 and TRBJ2-1; unclear D gene. Trimming stripped 0 bases from V and 3 bases from J, with 10 bases between. CDR3 length: 15 amino acids. Germline lookup yields CDR1 SGHRS and CDR2 YFSETQ.

The chain employs TRBV7-2 and TRBJ2-7; D is perhaps TRBD2 (6 bases). Per the germline V gene, CDR1 is SGHTA and CDR2 is FQGNSA. This CDR3 is built from 14 residues. Trimming took 5 bases from V and 7 from J, leaving 18 bases between them. This CDR3 is CASSPAWGVGEQYF. Written as DNA, the CDR3 is TGTGCCAGCAGCCCCGCCTGGGGGGTCGGGGAGCAGTACTTC.

The rearrangement links TRBV19 to TRBJ2-1, with D tentatively TRBD1 (6 bases). The CDR3 runs 13 residues. V was shortened by 3 bases and J by 5 bases, with 8 bases between the two germline ends. Looked up from germline, CDR1 is LNHDA and CDR2 is SQIVND (reference sequence). The CDR3 spells CASSIGQNNEQFF. For the CDR3, the DNA is TGTGCCAGTAGTATTGGACAGAACAATGAGCAGTTCTTC.

This chain connects TRBV6-5 to TRBJ1-2; D might be TRBD1 (5 bases). Trimming left V 6 bases short and J 5 bases short, with 7 bases between. The length of the CDR3 is 11 residues. Germline lookup yields CDR1 MNHEY and CDR2 SVGAGI. The CDR3 is CASSSGYGYTF. CDR3 DNA sequence: TGTGCCAGCAGCTCAGGGTATGGCTACACCTTC.

The J gene is TRBJ1-6, the V gene TRBV21-1. TRBV21-1 is assigned pseudogene status. The CDR3 is 15 residues long. CDR3: CASSIGSSYNSPLHF. In nucleotides, the CDR3 is TGTGCCAGCAGCATTGGGAGCTCCTATAATTCACCCCTCCACTTT.

The V and J genes are TRBV6-6 and TRBJ1-5; 7 bases line up with TRBD1. Germline V gene sequence: CDR1 MNHNY, CDR2 SVGAGI (reference sequence). The CDR3 covers 13 residues. V shed 6 bases and J 9 bases; nucleotides not matched to a gene: 8. The CDR3: CASSSGQSVPQHF. In DNA, the CDR3 is TGTGCCAGCAGCTCGGGACAGTCGGTGCCCCAGCATTTT.

V is TRBV2 and J is TRBJ1-1; 9 positions agree with TRBD1. Germline trimming cut 3 bases from V and 3 bases from J; bases unmatched to any gene: 2. CDR3 length equals 14 residues. From germline, CDR1 is SNHLY and CDR2 FYNNEI. The CDR3 DNA reads TGTGCCAGCAGTGATAGGACAGGGGACACTGAAGCTTTCTTT. It codes for CASSDRTGDTEAFF.

V gene TRBV7-2 combines with J gene TRBJ1-5; 7 positions agree with TRBD1. This CDR3 is 15 amino acids long. CDR1 and CDR2 from the germline V gene are SGHTA and FQGNSA. V lost 5 bases to trimming and J lost 4 bases; unmatched junction nucleotides: 8. Here the CDR3 reads CASSLRTGLNQPQHF. CDR3 in DNA: TGTGCCAGCAGCCTAAGGACAGGACTTAATCAGCCCCAGCATTTT.

The chain recombines TRBV30 with TRBJ2-3, with TRBD2 matching 9 bases. Germline assignment: CDR1 GTSNPN and CDR2 SVGIG (reference sequence). V was pared by 3 bases and J by 9 bases, with 7 bases of the junction left unmatched. CDR3 length equals 13 residues. The CDR3 DNA reads as TGTGCCTGGAGGGATGCGGGGGGGCCCACGCAGTATTTT. Its translation: CAWRDAGGPTQYF.